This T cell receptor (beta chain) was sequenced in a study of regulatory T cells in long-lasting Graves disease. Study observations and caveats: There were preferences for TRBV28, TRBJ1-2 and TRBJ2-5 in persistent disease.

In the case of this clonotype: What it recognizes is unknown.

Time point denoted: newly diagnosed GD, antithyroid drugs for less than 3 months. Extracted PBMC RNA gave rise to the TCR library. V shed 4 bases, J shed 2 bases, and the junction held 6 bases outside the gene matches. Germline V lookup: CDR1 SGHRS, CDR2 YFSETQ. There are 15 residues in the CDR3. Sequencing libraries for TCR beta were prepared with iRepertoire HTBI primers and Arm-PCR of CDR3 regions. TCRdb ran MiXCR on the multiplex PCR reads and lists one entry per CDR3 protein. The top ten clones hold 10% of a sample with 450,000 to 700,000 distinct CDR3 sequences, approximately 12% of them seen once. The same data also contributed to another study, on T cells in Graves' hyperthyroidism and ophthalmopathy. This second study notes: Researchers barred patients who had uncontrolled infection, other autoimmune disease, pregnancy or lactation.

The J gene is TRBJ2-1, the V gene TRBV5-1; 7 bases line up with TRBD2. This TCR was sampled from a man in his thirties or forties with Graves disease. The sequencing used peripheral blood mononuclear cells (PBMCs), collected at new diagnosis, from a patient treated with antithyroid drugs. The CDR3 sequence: CASSRSGVTYNEQFF. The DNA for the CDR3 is TGCGCCAGCAGCCGAAGCGGGGTGACCTACAATGAGCAGTTCTTC.